This T cell receptor (beta chain) was found in a study of blood T cell repertoires in COVID-19. Per the germline V gene, CDR1 is SGDLS and CDR2 is YYNGEE. The CDR3 consists of 15 residues. Trimming removed 2 bases from V and 0 bases from J; junction bases left unmatched: 4. Assay: immunoSEQ multiplex PCR; the TCRdb copy retains only in-frame clones and omits some. The sample records around 150,000 clones, around 84% being singletons. The rearrangement links TRBV9 to TRBJ2-7, with 8 positions matching TRBD2. This TCR derives from a man aged 40-50 years with acute or convalescent COVID-19. Source material: peripheral blood. In nucleotides, the CDR3 is TGTGCCAGCAGCGTTGAGGGGACTAGCTCCTACGAGCAGTACTTC. It translates to CASSVEGTSSYEQYF.